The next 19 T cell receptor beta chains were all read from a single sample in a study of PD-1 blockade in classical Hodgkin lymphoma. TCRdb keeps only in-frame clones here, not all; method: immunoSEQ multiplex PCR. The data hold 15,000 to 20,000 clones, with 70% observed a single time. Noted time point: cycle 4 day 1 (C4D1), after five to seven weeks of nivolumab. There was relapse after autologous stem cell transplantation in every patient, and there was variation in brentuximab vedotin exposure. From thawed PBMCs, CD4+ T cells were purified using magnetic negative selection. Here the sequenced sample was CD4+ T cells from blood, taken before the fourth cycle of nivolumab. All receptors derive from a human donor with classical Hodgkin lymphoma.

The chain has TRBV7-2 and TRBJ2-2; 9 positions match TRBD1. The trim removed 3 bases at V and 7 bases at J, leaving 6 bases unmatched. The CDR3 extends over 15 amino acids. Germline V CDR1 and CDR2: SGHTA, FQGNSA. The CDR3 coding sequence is TGTGCCAGCAGCTTCAGACAGGGGGTGGGCGGGGAGCTGTTTTTT. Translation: CASSFRQGVGGELFF.

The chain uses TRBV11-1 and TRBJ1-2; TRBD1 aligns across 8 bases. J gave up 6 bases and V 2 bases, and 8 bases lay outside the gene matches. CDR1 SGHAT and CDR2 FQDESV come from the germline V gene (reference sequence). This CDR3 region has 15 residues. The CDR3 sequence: CASSLSGQGRHGYTF. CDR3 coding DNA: TGTGCCAGCAGCTTAAGTGGACAGGGAAGGCATGGCTACACCTTC.

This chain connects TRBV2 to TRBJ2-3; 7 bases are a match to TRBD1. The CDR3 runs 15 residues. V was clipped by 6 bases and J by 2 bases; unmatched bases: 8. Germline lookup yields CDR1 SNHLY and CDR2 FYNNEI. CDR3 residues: CASRGQGVPTDTQYF. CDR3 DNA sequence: TGTGCCAGCAGAGGCCAGGGGGTGCCCACAGATACGCAGTATTTT.

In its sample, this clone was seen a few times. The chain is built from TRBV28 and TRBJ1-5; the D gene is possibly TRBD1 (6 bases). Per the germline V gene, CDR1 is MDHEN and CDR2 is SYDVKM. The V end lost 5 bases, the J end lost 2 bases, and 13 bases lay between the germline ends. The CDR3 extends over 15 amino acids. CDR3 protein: CASSPRGIGNQPQHF. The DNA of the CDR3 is TGTGCCAGCAGTCCCAGGGGTATCGGCAATCAGCCCCAGCATTTT.

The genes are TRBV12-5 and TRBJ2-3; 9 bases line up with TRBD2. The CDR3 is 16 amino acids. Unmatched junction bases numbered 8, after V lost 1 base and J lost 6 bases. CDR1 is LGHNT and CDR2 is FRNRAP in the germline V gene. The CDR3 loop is CASGLGVGLATDTQYF. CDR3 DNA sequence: TGTGCTAGTGGTTTGGGTGTTGGACTAGCGACCGATACGCAGTATTTT.

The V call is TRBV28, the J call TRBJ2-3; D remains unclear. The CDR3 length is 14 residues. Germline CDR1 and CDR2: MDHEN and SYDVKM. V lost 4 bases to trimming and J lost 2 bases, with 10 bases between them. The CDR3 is CASSSPLNTDTQYF. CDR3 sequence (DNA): TGTGCCAGCAGTTCTCCCTTGAACACAGATACGCAGTATTTT.

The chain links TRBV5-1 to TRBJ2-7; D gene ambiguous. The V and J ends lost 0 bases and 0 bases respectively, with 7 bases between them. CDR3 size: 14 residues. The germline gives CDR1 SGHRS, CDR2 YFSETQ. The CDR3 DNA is TGCGCCAGCAGCTTGGCAGCCTCCTCCTACGAGCAGTACTTC. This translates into CASSLAASSYEQYF.

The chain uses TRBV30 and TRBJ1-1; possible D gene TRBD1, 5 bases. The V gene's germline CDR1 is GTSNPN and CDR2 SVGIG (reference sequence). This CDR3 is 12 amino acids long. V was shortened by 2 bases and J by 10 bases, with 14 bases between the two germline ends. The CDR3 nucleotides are TGTGCCTGGAGTCGGGGCCCTAGAGGAGCTTTCTTT. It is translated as CAWSRGPRGAFF.

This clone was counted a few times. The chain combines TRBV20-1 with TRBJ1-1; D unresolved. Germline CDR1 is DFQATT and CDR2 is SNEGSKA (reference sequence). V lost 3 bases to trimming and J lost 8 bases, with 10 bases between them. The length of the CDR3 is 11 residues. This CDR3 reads CSASPGKEAFF. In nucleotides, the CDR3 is TGCAGTGCTAGCCCCGGGAAGGAAGCTTTCTTT.

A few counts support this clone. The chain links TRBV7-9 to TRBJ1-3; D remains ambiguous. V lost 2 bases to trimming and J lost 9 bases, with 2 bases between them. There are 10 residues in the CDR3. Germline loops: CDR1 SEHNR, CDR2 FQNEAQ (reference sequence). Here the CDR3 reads CASSLSTIYF. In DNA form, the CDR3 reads TGTGCCAGCAGCTTAAGCACCATATATTTT.

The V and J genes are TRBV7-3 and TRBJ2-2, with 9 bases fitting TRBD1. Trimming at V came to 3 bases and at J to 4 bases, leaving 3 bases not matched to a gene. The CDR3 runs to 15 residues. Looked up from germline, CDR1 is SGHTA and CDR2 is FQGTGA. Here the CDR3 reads CASSLRQGVTGELFF. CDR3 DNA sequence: TGTGCCAGCAGCTTGAGACAGGGGGTCACCGGGGAGCTGTTTTTT.

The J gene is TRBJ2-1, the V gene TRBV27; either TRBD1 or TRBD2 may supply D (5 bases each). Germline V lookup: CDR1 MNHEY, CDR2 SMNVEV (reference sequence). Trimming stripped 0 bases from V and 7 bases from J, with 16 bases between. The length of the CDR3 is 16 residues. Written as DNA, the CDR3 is TGTGCCAGCAGTTTATCTGTGGGGGTTAGTTTGAATGAGCAGTTCTTC. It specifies CASSLSVGVSLNEQFF.

CDR3 in amino acids: CSALGAPGQPQHF. As DNA, the CDR3 is TGCAGCGCGTTAGGTGCCCCGGGGCAGCCCCAGCATTTT. The chain links TRBV29-1 to TRBJ1-5, with no clear D. Germline CDR1 reads SQVTM; CDR2 reads ANQGSEA. V dropped 7 bases and J dropped 7 bases, with 17 bases sitting between them. CDR3 size: 13 residues. Supplemented by reference TRBV29-1 and TRBJ1-5, the full variable domain reads SAVISQKPSRDICQRGTSLTIQCQVDSQVTMMFWYRQQPGQSLTLIATANQGSEATYESGFVIDKFPISRPNLTFSTLTVSNMSPEDSSIYLCSALGAPGQPQHFGDGTRLSIL.

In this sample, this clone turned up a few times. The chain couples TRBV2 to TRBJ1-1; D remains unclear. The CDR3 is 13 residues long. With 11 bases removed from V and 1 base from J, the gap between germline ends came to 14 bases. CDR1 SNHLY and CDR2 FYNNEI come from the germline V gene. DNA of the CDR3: TGTGCCGGAAAACTCGACGGGAACACTGAAGCTTTCTTT. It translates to CAGKLDGNTEAFF.

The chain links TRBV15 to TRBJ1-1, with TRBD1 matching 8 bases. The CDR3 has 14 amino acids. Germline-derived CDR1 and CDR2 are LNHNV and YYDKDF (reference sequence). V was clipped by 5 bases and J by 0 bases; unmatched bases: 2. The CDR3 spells CATSQGQVNTEAFF. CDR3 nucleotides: TGTGCCACCAGCCAGGGACAGGTGAACACTGAAGCTTTCTTT.

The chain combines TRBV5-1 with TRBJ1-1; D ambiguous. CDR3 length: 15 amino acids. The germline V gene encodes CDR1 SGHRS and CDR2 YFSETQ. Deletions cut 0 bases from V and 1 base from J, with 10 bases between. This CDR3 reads CASSLGSMGNTEAFF. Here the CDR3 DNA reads TGCGCCAGCAGCTTGGGTTCTATGGGGAACACTGAAGCTTTCTTT.

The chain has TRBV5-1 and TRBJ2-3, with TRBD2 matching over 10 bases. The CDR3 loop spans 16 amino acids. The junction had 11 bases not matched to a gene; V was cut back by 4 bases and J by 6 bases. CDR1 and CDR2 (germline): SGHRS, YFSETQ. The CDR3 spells CASSAAAGGPSDTQYF. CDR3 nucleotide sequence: TGCGCCAGCAGCGCGGCAGCGGGAGGGCCGTCGGATACGCAGTATTTT.

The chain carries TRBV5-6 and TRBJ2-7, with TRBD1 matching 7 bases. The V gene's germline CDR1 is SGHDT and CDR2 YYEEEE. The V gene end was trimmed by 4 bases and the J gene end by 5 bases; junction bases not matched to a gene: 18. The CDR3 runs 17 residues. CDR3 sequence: CASSTPKAQGVFDEQYF. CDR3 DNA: TGTGCCAGCAGCACTCCCAAAGCGCAGGGGGTTTTTGACGAGCAGTACTTC.

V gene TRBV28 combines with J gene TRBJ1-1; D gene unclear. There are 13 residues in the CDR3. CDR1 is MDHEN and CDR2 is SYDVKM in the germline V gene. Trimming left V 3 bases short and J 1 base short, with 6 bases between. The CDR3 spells CASSFGPNTEAFF. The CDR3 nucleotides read TGTGCCAGCAGTTTTGGGCCGAACACTGAAGCTTTCTTT.